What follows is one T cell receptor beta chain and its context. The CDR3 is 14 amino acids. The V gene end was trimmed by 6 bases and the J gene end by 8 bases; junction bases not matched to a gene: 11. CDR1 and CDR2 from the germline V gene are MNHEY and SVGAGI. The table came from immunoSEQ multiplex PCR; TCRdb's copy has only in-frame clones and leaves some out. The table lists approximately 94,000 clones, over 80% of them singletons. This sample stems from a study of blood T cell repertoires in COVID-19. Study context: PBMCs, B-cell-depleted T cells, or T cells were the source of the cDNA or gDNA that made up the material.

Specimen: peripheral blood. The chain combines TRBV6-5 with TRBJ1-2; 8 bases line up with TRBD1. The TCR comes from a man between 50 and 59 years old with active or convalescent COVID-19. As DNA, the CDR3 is TGTGCCAGCAGCCAATCCGGGACAGGCTTAGGCTACACCTTC. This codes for CASSQSGTGLGYTF.